The present T cell receptor (beta chain) was sequenced within a study of T cell repertoires in cytomegalovirus infection. Study outcomes and limitations: The cumulative frequency of public TCR beta families identified carriers of CMV plus the relevant HLA.

TCRdb reanalysed the reads using MiXCR and keeps one entry per CDR3 protein. The repertoire consists of a few hundred thousand distinct CDR3 sequences, with around a quarter occurring once and the leading ten covering roughly 13%. Concerning this clonotype itself: As yet, its antigen is unknown.

CDR3 length: 13 residues. V was shortened by 6 bases and J by 4 bases, with 12 bases between the two germline ends. CDR1 MNHEY and CDR2 SVGAGI come from the germline V gene. The sequencing input was PBMCs. The sequence was obtained from a human donor in good health (CMV status not recorded). Some clones in this sample may be carry-over from other donors' samples. The chain has TRBV6-5 and TRBJ1-1, with D uncertain. CDR3 sequence: CASRVNGGTEAFF. For the CDR3, the DNA is TGTGCCAGCAGGGTGAACGGCGGCACTGAAGCTTTCTTT.